The 27 T cell receptor beta chains listed next were all sequenced from one sample in a study of shared clonotypes between healthy human individuals (dated by TCRdb to the early 2020s). For the CD8 naive samples, CD45RO-negative cells were positively selected for CCR7, yielding a CD45RA+CCR7+ population from which TemRA cells were excluded. Library method: the immunoSEQ multiplex PCR assay. The table comes from immuneACCESS by way of TCRdb, which keeps in-frame sequences with V and J called. Part of the clones is missing from these tables; in studies checked, under half for an unresolved V gene and the rest for unknown reasons. The sample contains around 2,000,000 clones, roughly 94% of them found a single time. The ten largest account for 1.2% of the sample. Sequencing was carried out using naive CD8+ T cells sorted from blood. Interpreted using the paper, the cell subset or site label stands for: CD45RA+CCR7+. The receptors were gathered from a young man in good health.

This clone was detected once. V gene TRBV9 combines with J gene TRBJ2-3, with 10 bases aligning to TRBD2. Germline trimming cut 3 bases from V and 2 bases from J; bases unmatched to any gene: 18. Germline V gene sequence: CDR1 SGDLS, CDR2 YYNGEE. This CDR3 has 20 residues. The DNA of the CDR3 is TGTGCCAGCAGCGCCGAACCGGGACTAGCGATTGGACCGAACACAGATACGCAGTATTTT. As protein: CASSAEPGLAIGPNTDTQYF. The entire variable domain, with the rest obtained from reference TRBV9 and TRBJ2-3, is as follows: DSGVTQTPKHLITATGQRVTLRCSPRSGDLSVYWYQQSLDQGLQFLIQYYNGEERAKGNILERFSAQQFPDLHSELNLSSLELGDSALYFCASSAEPGLAIGPNTDTQYFGPGTRLTVL.

This clone was seen just once. The gene calls are TRBV30 and TRBJ1-5, with 8 bases aligning to TRBD1. This CDR3 is 14 amino acids long. Germline lookup yields CDR1 GTSNPN and CDR2 SVGIG (reference sequence). The V gene end was trimmed by 0 bases and the J gene end by 6 bases; junction bases not matched to a gene: 4. The CDR3 coding sequence is TGTGCCTGGAGTGTACCAGGGGGCGGTCAGCCCCAGCATTTT. Its protein is CAWSVPGGGQPQHF.

The V and J genes are TRBV27 and TRBJ2-1; TRBD2 matches at 16 bases. The germline V gene has CDR1 MNHEY and CDR2 SMNVEV (reference sequence). The CDR3 contains 23 residues. The trim removed 1 base at V and 5 bases at J, leaving 20 bases unmatched. CDR3: CASSLYFAGPGLAGGQGDNEQFF. DNA for the CDR3: TGTGCCAGCAGTTTATATTTTGCGGGGCCGGGACTAGCGGGAGGGCAAGGGGACAATGAGCAGTTCTTC.

The J gene is TRBJ2-2, the V gene TRBV4-1; 9 bases fit TRBD1. V lost 6 bases and J lost 5; bases outside the gene matches: 4. CDR3 length equals 14 residues. Per germline, CDR1 MGHRA and CDR2 YSYEKL. The CDR3 protein is CASREQGATGELFF. DNA for the CDR3: TGCGCCAGCAGAGAACAGGGGGCGACCGGGGAGCTGTTTTTT.

The gene calls are TRBV2 and TRBJ1-3; D remains unclear. This CDR3 comprises 16 residues. Germline CDR1 is SNHLY and CDR2 is FYNNEI. Trimming removed 5 bases at V and 0 bases at J, with 14 bases between. DNA for the CDR3: TGTGCCAGCAGTTCGGAGGGAGGGAGCTCTGGAAACACCATATATTTT. This gives the protein CASSSEGGSSGNTIYF.

This clone was picked up one time. The V gene is TRBV2, the J gene TRBJ2-7; 10 positions match TRBD2. The CDR3 loop spans 14 amino acids. Germline trimming cut 8 bases from V and 0 bases from J; bases unmatched to any gene: 4. Germline assignment: CDR1 SNHLY and CDR2 FYNNEI. The CDR3 coding sequence is TGTGCCAGCTGTTCTAGCGGGAGCTCCTACGAGCAGTACTTC. As protein: CASCSSGSSYEQYF.

The chain couples TRBV29-1 to TRBJ2-6; no firm D call. The germline CDR1 and CDR2 sequences are SQVTM and ANQGSEA. This CDR3 has 14 amino acids. Trimming removed 6 bases at V and 0 bases at J, with 9 bases between. The CDR3 DNA reads TGCAGCGTATCAGAGAGCTCTGGGGCCAACGTCCTGACTTTC. This translates into CSVSESSGANVLTF.

J is TRBJ2-3 and V is TRBV5-5; 7 positions agree with TRBD1. Germline CDR1 is SGHKS and CDR2 is YYEKEE (reference sequence). After removal of 0 bases from V and 0 bases from J, the junction contained 7 bases not matched to a gene. The CDR3 is made up of 17 amino acids. The CDR3 DNA reads TGTGCCAGCAGCTTGGAGCCCCAGACAGGGAGCACAGATACGCAGTATTTT. Amino acid sequence: CASSLEPQTGSTDTQYF.

The CDR3 nucleotides read TGTGCCAGCCCGACAGGGAGGACCTACGAGCAGTACTTC. Residues: CASPTGRTYEQYF. This chain connects TRBV19 to TRBJ2-7, with D tentatively TRBD1 (7 bases). CDR1 and CDR2 (germline): LNHDA, SQIVND (reference sequence). This CDR3 is built from 13 residues. The ends were cut back, 9 bases at V and 2 bases at J, with 14 bases in the middle.

V and J are TRBV11-2 and TRBJ2-7, with D perhaps TRBD1 or TRBD2 (5 bases each). CDR3 length: 14 amino acids. The V end was cut by 5 bases, the J end by 2 bases, with 13 bases between. CDR1 is SGHAT and CDR2 is FQNNGV in the germline V gene. The CDR3 loop is CASSPGARAYEQYF. The CDR3 DNA reads TGTGCCAGCAGCCCCGGGGCGCGGGCCTACGAGCAGTACTTC.

The chain carries TRBV7-9 and TRBJ2-7; D gene unclear. Germline V gene data show CDR1 as SEHNR and CDR2 as FQNEAQ (reference sequence). With 2 bases removed from V and 9 bases from J, the gap between germline ends came to 11 bases. CDR3 length equals 12 residues. CDR3 in amino acids: CASSLSAPGQYF. CDR3 in DNA: TGTGCCAGCAGCTTAAGCGCCCCAGGGCAGTACTTC.

This clone was seen a single time. The chain recombines TRBV27 with TRBJ1-1; TRBD1 might be the D (6 bases). The V gene's germline CDR1 is MNHEY and CDR2 SMNVEV (reference sequence). This CDR3 has 16 amino acids. Deletions cut 7 bases from V and 2 bases from J, with 20 bases between. The CDR3 DNA is TGTGCCAGCATCTTTCAATTCGGGGGCGCTAACACTGAAGCTTTCTTT. Amino acid sequence: CASIFQFGGANTEAFF.

A note on this clone: This same CDR3 is encoded by further DNA sequences in the sample. J is TRBJ1-1 and V is TRBV4-1; D may be TRBD1 (5 bases). Germline V CDR1 and CDR2: MGHRA, YSYEKL. The CDR3 spans 15 residues. Between the trimmed V and J ends, which lost 0 bases and 0 bases, there was a span of 8 bases. CDR3: CASSQDGTVNTEAFF. The CDR3 DNA sequence: TGCGCCAGCAGCCAAGATGGGACCGTGAACACTGAAGCTTTCTTT.

The V call is TRBV5-1, the J call TRBJ2-1, with D perhaps TRBD2 (6 bases). Germline CDR1 and CDR2: SGHRS and YFSETQ. CDR3 length: 14 amino acids. Trimming shortened V by 1 base and J by 10 bases, and 15 bases separated the two germline ends. CDR3 DNA sequence: TGCGCCAGCAGCTTGTGGGACTCGCCATTGGAGCAGTTCTTC. Its protein product is CASSLWDSPLEQFF.

DNA for the CDR3: TGTGCCAGTAGTATAGTCCCGACAGGGACGGGCAAGCCCCAGCATTTT. It codes for CASSIVPTGTGKPQHF. The chain employs TRBV19 and TRBJ1-5, with TRBD1 matching over 7 bases. CDR3 length: 16 residues. J gave up 8 bases and V 1 base, and 11 bases lay outside the gene matches. Germline V CDR1 and CDR2: LNHDA, SQIVND (reference sequence).

This clone is a singleton in its sample. The chain carries TRBV30 and TRBJ1-5; D uncertain. Trimming shortened V by 4 bases and J by 0 bases, and 10 bases separated the two germline ends. The germline V gene has CDR1 GTSNPN and CDR2 SVGIG (reference sequence). The CDR3 is 14 residues long. The CDR3 DNA follows: TGTGCCTGGACCAAGTGGGATAGCAATCAGCCCCAGCATTTT. Its protein product is CAWTKWDSNQPQHF.

For this clone: Within the sample, other DNA sequences also encode this same CDR3. The gene calls are TRBV4-1 and TRBJ2-5, with TRBD2 as a possible D gene (6 bases). The V gene's germline CDR1 is MGHRA and CDR2 YSYEKL. V was pared by 1 base and J by 1 base, with 7 bases between. This CDR3 has 14 residues. The CDR3 spells CASSQVGLQETQYF. In DNA form, the CDR3 reads TGCGCCAGCAGCCAAGTGGGACTCCAAGAGACCCAGTACTTC.

This chain links TRBV4-3 with TRBJ2-3; 9 bases line up with TRBD1. The CDR3 contains 15 residues. Germline lookup yields CDR1 LGHNA and CDR2 YSLEER. V dropped 1 base and J dropped 3; count of bases not matched to a gene: 2. As DNA, the CDR3 is TGCGCCAGCAGCCAAGTGGACAGGGGAACAGATACGCAGTATTTT. Protein product: CASSQVDRGTDTQYF.

This chain joins TRBV27 and TRBJ2-7; D is possibly TRBD2 (6 bases). CDR1 MNHEY and CDR2 SMNVEV come from the germline V gene (reference sequence). The ends were cut back, 3 bases at V and 6 bases at J, with 15 bases in the middle. The CDR3 sequence is 14 residues long. DNA for the CDR3: TGTGCCAGCAGTTTGGGGGGATCAGTCTTCGAGCAGTACTTC. Its translation: CASSLGGSVFEQYF.

The CDR3 loop is CASSLSQGNSPLHF. For the CDR3, the DNA is TGTGCCAGCAGCTTATCTCAGGGTAATTCACCCCTCCACTTT. The chain recombines TRBV13 with TRBJ1-6, with a weak D call TRBD1 (5 bases). V lost 2 bases to trimming and J lost 6 bases, with 8 bases between them. This CDR3 is 14 amino acids long. Germline values: CDR1 PRHDT, CDR2 FYEKMQ (reference sequence).

Note on this clone: Other nucleotide sequences from this sample produce the same CDR3. The chain employs TRBV9 and TRBJ2-7; TRBD2 agrees at 11 bases. With V trimmed by 0 bases and J by 3 bases, 2 bases remained unmatched. This CDR3 is built from 15 residues. Germline lookup yields CDR1 SGDLS and CDR2 YYNGEE. The CDR3 spells CASSVGLAGGYEQYF. CDR3 DNA sequence: TGTGCCAGCAGCGTAGGTCTAGCGGGAGGCTACGAGCAGTACTTC.

V usage is TRBV6-5 and J usage is TRBJ1-4; D is unclear. Germline CDR1 MNHEY, CDR2 SVGAGI. The CDR3 totals 14 residues. Trimming removed 4 bases from V and 8 bases from J, with 14 bases in between. The chain's CDR3 is CASSSATVGEKLFF. The CDR3 DNA reads TGTGCCAGCAGTTCCGCAACCGTGGGGGAAAAACTGTTTTTT.

V and J are TRBV11-2 and TRBJ2-7, with D possibly matching TRBD2 (5 bases). CDR3 length: 16 residues. Germline CDR1 is SGHAT and CDR2 is FQNNGV. Trimming took off 5 bases at V and 2 bases at J, with 19 bases between the two ends. CDR3 amino acids: CASSPDSRDGTYEQYF. The CDR3 DNA is TGTGCCAGCAGCCCGGACTCGAGGGATGGAACCTACGAGCAGTACTTC.

The genes are TRBV6-6 and TRBJ2-7, with D possibly called TRBD1 or TRBD2 (5 bases each). CDR1 is MNHNY, CDR2 SVGAGI, per germline (reference sequence). Trimming pared 5 bases from V and 3 bases from J, leaving 11 bases between. This CDR3 region has 13 residues. The CDR3 DNA reads TGTGCCAGCAGTCTCCGGGACCGCTACGAGCAGTACTTC. Translated, it gives CASSLRDRYEQYF.

This clone was counted once. The chain has TRBV19 and TRBJ1-3, with D maybe TRBD1 (6 bases). Trimming removed 6 bases at V and 0 bases at J, with 12 bases between. Germline assignment: CDR1 LNHDA and CDR2 SQIVND (reference sequence). The CDR3 contains 15 residues. The CDR3 coding sequence is TGTGCCAGTAGCCTCGGGACACTCTCTGGAAACACCATATATTTT. This codes for CASSLGTLSGNTIYF.

V is TRBV5-1 and J is TRBJ2-7; D gene uncertain. This CDR3 is built from 15 residues. V dropped 2 bases and J dropped 2 bases, with 14 bases sitting between them. CDR1 and CDR2 from the germline V gene are SGHRS and YFSETQ. The CDR3 loop reads CASSFTTEPAYEQYF. CDR3 in DNA: TGCGCCAGCAGCTTTACAACGGAGCCGGCCTACGAGCAGTACTTC. Complete variable domain (other parts from reference TRBV5-1 and TRBJ2-7): KAGVTQTPRYLIKTRGQQVTLSCSPISGHRSVSWYQQTPGQGLQFLFEYFSETQRNKGNFPGRFSGRQFSNSRSEMNVSTLELGDSALYLCASSFTTEPAYEQYFGPGTRLTVT.

CDR3 sequence reads: CASSSPRTGGNGGELFF. As DNA, the CDR3 is TGTGCCAGCAGCTCACCGCGGACAGGGGGTAATGGCGGGGAGCTGTTTTTT. V gene TRBV7-6 combines with J gene TRBJ2-2; 10 positions agree with TRBD1. CDR3 length: 17 amino acids. The germline V gene has CDR1 SGHVS and CDR2 FNYEAQ. J gave up 7 bases and V 4 bases, and 12 bases lay outside the gene matches.